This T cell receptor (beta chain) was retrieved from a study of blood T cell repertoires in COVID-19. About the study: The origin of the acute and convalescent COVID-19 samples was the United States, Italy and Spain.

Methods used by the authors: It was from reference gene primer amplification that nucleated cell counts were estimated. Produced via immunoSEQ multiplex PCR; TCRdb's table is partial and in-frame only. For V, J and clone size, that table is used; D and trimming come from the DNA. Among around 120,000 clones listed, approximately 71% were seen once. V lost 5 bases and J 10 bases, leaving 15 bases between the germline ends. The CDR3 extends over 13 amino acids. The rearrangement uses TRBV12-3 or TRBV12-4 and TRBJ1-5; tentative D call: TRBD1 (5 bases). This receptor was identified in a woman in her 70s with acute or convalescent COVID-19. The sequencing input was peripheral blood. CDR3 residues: CASSRTPDRPQHF. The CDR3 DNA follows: TGTGCCAGCAGTAGGACACCAGATCGACCCCAGCATTTT.